The 3 T cell receptor beta chains in this list originate from one sample, sequenced in a study of PD-1 blockade in mismatch repair-deficient tumors (dated by TCRdb to the late 2010s). Receptors were amplified or captured by the immunoSEQ multiplex PCR assay. Here the immuneACCESS table is served through TCRdb, limited to in-frame sequences with V and J called. Missing clones are a known gap in these copies; in checked studies unresolved V genes cover under half, and the rest lacks a known reason. In all, the sample holds about 130,000 clones, and about nine tenths of those were seen once. The ten largest make up about an eighth of the sample. Specimen: peripheral blood, collected 72 weeks after starting pembrolizumab. The receptors derive from an adult with mismatch repair-deficient cancer.

The V and J genes are TRBV5-6 and TRBJ1-5; D not certain. Between the trimmed V and J ends, which lost 3 bases and 10 bases, there was a span of 17 bases. The germline CDR1 and CDR2 sequences are SGHDT and YYEEEE. The CDR3 has 14 residues. In DNA, the CDR3 is TGTGCCAGCAGCTCTACAGCCAACTGGGGACCCCAGCATTTT. This gives the protein CASSSTANWGPQHF.

This chain uses TRBV6-1 with TRBJ1-2; D uncertain. The V end lost 3 bases, the J end lost 8 bases, and 16 bases lay between the germline ends. This CDR3 region has 14 residues. Germline CDR1 is MNHNS and CDR2 is SASEGT. The CDR3 DNA reads TGTGCCAGCAGTGAGGTCGAGTCATTGGAAGGCTACACCTTC. It encodes CASSEVESLEGYTF.

The gene calls are TRBV7-2 and TRBJ2-5; 9 bases are shared with TRBD1. Trimming removed 5 bases from V and 7 bases from J; junction bases left unmatched: 5. CDR1 SGHTA and CDR2 FQGNSA come from the germline V gene. The length of the CDR3 is 13 residues. The CDR3 DNA reads as TGTGCCAGCAGCCAACAGGGGGCCGGGACCCAGTACTTC. Its translation is CASSQQGAGTQYF.